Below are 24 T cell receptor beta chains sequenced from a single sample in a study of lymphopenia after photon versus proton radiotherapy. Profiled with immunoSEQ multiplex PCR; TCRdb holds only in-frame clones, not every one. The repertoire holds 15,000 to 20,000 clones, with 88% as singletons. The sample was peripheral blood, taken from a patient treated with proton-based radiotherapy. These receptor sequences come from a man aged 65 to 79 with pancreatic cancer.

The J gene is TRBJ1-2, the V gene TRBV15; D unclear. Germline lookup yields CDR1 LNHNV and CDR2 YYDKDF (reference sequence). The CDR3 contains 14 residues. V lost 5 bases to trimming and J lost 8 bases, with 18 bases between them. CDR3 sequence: CATSGPEGAAGYTF. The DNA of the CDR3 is TGTGCCACCAGCGGGCCGGAGGGAGCGGCAGGCTACACCTTC.

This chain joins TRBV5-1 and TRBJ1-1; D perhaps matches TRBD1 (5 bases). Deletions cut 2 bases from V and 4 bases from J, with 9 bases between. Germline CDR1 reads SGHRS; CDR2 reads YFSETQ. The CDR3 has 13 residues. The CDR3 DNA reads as TGCGCCAGCAGCTTTGAGGGGAGCACTGAAGCTTTCTTT. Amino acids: CASSFEGSTEAFF.

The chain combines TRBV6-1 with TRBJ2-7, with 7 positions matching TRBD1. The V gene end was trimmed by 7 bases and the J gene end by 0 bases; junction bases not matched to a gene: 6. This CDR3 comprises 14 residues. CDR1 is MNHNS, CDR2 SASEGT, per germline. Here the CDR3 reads CASTHRGTSYEQYF. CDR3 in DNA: TGTGCCAGCACCCACAGGGGTACCTCCTACGAGCAGTACTTC.

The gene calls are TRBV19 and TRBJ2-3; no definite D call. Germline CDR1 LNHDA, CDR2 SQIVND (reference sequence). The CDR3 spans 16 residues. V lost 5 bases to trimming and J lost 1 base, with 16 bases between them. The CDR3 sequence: CASSVNRNAGTDTQYF. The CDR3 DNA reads TGTGCCAGTAGTGTCAACCGTAATGCGGGCACAGATACGCAGTATTTT.

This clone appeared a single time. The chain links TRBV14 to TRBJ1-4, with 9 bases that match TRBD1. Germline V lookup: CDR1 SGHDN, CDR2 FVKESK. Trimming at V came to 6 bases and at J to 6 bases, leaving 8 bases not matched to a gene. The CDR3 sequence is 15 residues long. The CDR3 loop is CASSPTGGGYEKLFF. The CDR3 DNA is TGTGCCAGCAGTCCAACAGGGGGCGGGTATGAAAAACTGTTTTTT.

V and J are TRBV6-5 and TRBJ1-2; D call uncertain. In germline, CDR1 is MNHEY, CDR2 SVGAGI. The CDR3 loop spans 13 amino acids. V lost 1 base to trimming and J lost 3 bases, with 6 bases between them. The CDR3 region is CASSYFGDYGYTF. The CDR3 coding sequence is TGTGCCAGCAGTTACTTCGGGGACTATGGCTACACCTTC.

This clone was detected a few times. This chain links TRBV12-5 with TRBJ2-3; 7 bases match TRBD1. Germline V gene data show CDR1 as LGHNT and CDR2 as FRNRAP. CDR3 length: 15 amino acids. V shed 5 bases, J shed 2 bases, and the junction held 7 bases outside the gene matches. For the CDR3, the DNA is TGTGCTAGTGGTCCAGGACAGGTCTCCACAGATACGCAGTATTTT. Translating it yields CASGPGQVSTDTQYF. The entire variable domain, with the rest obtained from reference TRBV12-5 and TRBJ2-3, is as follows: DARVTQTPRHKVTEMGQEVTMRCQPILGHNTVFWYRQTMMQGLELLAYFRNRAPLDDSGMPKDRFSAEMPDATLATLKIQPSEPRDSAVYFCASGPGQVSTDTQYFGPGTRLTVL.

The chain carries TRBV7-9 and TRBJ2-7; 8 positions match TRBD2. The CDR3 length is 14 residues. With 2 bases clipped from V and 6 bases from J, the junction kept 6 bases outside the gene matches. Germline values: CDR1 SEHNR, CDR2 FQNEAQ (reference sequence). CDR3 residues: CASSLSSGIAEQYF. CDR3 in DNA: TGTGCCAGCAGCTTAAGTAGCGGGATAGCCGAGCAGTACTTC.

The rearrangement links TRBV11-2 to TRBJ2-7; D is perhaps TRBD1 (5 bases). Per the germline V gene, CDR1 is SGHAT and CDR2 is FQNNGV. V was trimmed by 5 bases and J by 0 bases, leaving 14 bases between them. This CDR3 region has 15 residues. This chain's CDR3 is CASSRSSGISYEQYF. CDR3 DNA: TGTGCCAGCAGCAGGTCGTCAGGGATCTCCTACGAGCAGTACTTC. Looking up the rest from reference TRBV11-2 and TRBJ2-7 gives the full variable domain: EAGVAQSPRYKIIEKRQSVAFWCNPISGHATLYWYQQILGQGPKLLIQFQNNGVVDDSQLPKDRFSAERLKGVDSTLKIQPAKLEDSAVYLCASSRSSGISYEQYFGPGTRLTVT.

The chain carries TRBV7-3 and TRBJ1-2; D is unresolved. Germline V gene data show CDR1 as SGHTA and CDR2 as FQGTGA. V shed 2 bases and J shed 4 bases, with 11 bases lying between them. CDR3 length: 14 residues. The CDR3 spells CASSLGPGSYGYTF. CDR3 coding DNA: TGTGCCAGCAGCTTAGGCCCGGGGAGCTATGGCTACACCTTC.

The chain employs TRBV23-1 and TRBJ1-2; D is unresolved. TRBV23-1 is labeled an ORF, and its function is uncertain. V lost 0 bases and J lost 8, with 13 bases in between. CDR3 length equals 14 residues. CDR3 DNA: TGCGCCAGCAGTCAATCGAGGGTGAGCCGGGGCTACACCTTC. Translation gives CASSQSRVSRGYTF.

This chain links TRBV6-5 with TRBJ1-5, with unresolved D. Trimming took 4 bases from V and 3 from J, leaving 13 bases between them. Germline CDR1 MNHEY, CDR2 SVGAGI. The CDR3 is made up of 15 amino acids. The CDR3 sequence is CASSLTVGNNQPQHF. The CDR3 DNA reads TGTGCCAGCAGTTTGACTGTCGGAAACAATCAGCCCCAGCATTTT.

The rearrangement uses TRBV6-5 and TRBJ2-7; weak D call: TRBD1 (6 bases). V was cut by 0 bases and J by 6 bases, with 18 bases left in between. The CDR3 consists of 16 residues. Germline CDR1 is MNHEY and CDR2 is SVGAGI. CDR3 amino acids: CASSYSSMSRGGEQYF. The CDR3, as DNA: TGTGCCAGCAGTTACTCGAGTATGTCTCGAGGGGGCGAGCAGTACTTC.

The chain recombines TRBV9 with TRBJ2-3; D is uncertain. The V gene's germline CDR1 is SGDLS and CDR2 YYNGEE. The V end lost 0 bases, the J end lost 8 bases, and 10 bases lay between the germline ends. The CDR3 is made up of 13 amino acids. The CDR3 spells CASSVGDGSTQYF. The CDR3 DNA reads TGTGCCAGCAGCGTAGGAGACGGGTCTACGCAGTATTTT. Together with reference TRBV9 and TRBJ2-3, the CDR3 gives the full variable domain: DSGVTQTPKHLITATGQRVTLRCSPRSGDLSVYWYQQSLDQGLQFLIQYYNGEERAKGNILERFSAQQFPDLHSELNLSSLELGDSALYFCASSVGDGSTQYFGPGTRLTVL.

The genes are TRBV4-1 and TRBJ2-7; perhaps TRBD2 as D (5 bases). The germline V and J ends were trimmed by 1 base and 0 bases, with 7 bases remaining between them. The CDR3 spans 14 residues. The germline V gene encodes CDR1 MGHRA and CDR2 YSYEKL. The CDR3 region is CASSQVGSSYEQYF. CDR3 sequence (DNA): TGCGCCAGCAGCCAAGTGGGGAGCTCCTACGAGCAGTACTTC.

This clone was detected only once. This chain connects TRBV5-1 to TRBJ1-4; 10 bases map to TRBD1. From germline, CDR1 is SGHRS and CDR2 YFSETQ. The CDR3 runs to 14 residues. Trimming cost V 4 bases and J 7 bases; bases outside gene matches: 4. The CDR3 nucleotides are TGCGCCAGCAGCGAGGGACAGGGGACTGAAAAACTGTTTTTT. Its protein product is CASSEGQGTEKLFF. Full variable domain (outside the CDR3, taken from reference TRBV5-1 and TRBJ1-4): KAGVTQTPRYLIKTRGQQVTLSCSPISGHRSVSWYQQTPGQGLQFLFEYFSETQRNKGNFPGRFSGRQFSNSRSEMNVSTLELGDSALYLCASSEGQGTEKLFFGSGTQLSVL.

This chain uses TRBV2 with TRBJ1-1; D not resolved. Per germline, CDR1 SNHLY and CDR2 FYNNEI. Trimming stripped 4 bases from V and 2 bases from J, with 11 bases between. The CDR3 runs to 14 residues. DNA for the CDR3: TGTGCCAGCAGTGCAAGAGTTACTAACACTGAAGCTTTCTTT. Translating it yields CASSARVTNTEAFF.

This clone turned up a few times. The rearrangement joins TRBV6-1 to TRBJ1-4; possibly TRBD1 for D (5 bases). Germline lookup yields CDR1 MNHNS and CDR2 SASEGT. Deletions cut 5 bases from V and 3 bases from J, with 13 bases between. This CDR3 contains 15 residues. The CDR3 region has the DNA TGTGCCAGCAGTTCAATGGGGGAGTCTAATGAAAAACTGTTTTTT. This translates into CASSSMGESNEKLFF.

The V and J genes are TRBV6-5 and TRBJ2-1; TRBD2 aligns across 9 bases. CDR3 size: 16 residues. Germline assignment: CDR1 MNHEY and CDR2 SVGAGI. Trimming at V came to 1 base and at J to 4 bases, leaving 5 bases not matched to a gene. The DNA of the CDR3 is TGTGCCAGCAGTTACTACCTAGCGGGGTCATACAATGAGCAGTTCTTC. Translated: CASSYYLAGSYNEQFF.

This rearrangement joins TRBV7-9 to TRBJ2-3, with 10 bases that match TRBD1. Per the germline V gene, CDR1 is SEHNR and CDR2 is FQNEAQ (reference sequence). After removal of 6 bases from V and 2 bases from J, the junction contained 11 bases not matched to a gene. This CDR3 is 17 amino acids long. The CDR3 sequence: CASRGRQGAMNTDTQYF. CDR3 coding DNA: TGTGCCAGCAGAGGGAGACAGGGGGCCATGAACACAGATACGCAGTATTTT.

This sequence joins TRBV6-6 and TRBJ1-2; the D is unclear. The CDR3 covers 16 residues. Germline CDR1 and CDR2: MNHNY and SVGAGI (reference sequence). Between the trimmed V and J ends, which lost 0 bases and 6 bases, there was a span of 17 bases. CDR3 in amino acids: CASSYSWAKRADGYTF. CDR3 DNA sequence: TGTGCCAGCAGTTACTCGTGGGCAAAAAGGGCTGATGGCTACACCTTC.

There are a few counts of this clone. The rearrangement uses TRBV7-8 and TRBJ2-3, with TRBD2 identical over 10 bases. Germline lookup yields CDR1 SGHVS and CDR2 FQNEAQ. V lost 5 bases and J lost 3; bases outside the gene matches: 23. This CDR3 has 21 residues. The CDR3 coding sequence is TGTGCCAGCAGCCTGACCATGGACGGGCGGCTAGCGGGAGATAAGACAGATACGCAGTATTTT. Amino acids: CASSLTMDGRLAGDKTDTQYF.

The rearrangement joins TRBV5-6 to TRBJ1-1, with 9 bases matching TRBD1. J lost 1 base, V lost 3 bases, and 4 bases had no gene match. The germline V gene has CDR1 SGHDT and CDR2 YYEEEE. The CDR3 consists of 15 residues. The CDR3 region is CASSSYRGPNTEAFF. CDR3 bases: TGTGCCAGCAGCTCATACAGGGGGCCGAACACTGAAGCTTTCTTT.

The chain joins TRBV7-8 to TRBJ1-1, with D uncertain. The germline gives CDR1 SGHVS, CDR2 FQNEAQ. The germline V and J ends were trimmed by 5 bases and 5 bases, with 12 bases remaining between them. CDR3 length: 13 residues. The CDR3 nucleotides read TGTGCCAGCAGCCCGCGCCGGGAAACTGAAGCTTTCTTT. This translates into CASSPRRETEAFF.